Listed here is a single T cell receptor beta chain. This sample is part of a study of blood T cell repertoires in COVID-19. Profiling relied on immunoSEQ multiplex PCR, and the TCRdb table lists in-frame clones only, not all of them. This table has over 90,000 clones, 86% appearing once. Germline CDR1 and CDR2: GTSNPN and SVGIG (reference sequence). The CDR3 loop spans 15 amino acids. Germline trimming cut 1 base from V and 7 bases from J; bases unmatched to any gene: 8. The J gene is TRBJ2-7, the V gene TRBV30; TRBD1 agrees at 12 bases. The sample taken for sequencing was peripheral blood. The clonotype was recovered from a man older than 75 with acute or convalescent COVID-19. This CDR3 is CAWSGTGQGAAEQYF. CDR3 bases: TGTGCCTGGAGTGGGACGGGACAGGGGGCGGCAGAGCAGTACTTC.